Below are 5 T cell receptor beta chains sequenced from a single sample in a study of T cells in women clearing cervical HPV infection. The assay was immunoSEQ multiplex PCR, and TCRdb's table has in-frame clones only and misses some. In all, the sample yields tens of thousands of clones. Sequenced input: blood buffy coat. All receptors come from a woman aged 18-69 years with a cervical HPV16 infection that either progressed to CIN3+ or cleared (not recorded which).

To note about this clone: From the germline J gene comes the end of the CDR3, since the read stops 3 residues before it. The chain carries TRBV12-3 or TRBV12-4 and TRBJ2-1; TRBD2 agrees at 14 bases. Trimming at V came to 6 bases and at J to 1 base, leaving 8 bases not matched to a gene. The length of the CDR3 is 18 residues. The CDR3 loop is CASSRGLAGGKSYNEQFF. The DNA read from the CDR3 is TGTGCCAGCAGCCGAGGACTAGCGGGGGGTAAATCCTACAATGAG.

To note about this clone: The read ends 3 residues before the CDR3 terminus; that terminus is restored from the germline J gene. This chain links TRBV18 with TRBJ1-2; D is uncertain. The CDR3 contains 15 residues. The germline V gene encodes CDR1 KGHSH and CDR2 LQKENI. CDR3 region: CASSPPRTSTDTYTF. CDR3 DNA (partial): TGTGCCAGCTCACCCCCCCGGACTAGCACAGATACC.

Comments on this clone: The read halts 3 residues ahead of the CDR3 end, with the missing end drawn from the germline J gene. This chain links TRBV7-2 with TRBJ2-1; tentative D call: TRBD1 (5 bases). Trimming took 2 bases from V and 9 from J, leaving 17 bases between them. Germline lookup yields CDR1 SGHTA and CDR2 FQGNSA. The CDR3 length is 15 residues. The CDR3 sequence: CASSLSGGRATEQFF. The DNA read from the CDR3 is TGTGCCAGCAGCTTATCCGGTGGCAGGGCGACTGAG.

As to this clone: The CDR3 goes on 3 residues after the read ends, and that part is filled in from the germline J gene. V gene TRBV11-2 combines with J gene TRBJ2-1, with TRBD2 matching over 8 bases. This CDR3 spans 15 amino acids. After removal of 4 bases from V and 0 bases from J, the junction contained 2 bases not matched to a gene. Germline CDR1 and CDR2: SGHAT and FQNNGV. The covered CDR3 bases are TGTGCCAGCAGCTCGGGGGGGATCTCCTACAATGAG. Translated, it gives CASSSGGISYNE. The whole CDR3 sequence is CASSSGGISYNEQFF.

CDR3 sequence reads: CASSFGLSTDTQYF. The CDR3 bases that were read are TGTGCCAGCAGTTTTGGGCTAAGCACAGATACG. This sequence joins TRBV12-3 or TRBV12-4 and TRBJ2-3; unclear D gene. The missing CDR3 end, 3 residues past where the read stops, is filled in from the germline J gene. The V gene lost 3 bases and the J gene lost 0 bases, with 7 bases spanning the gap. The CDR3 consists of 14 residues.